This paragraph covers one TCR beta chain sequence. Its antigen is not known. The V gene end was trimmed by 7 bases and the J gene end by 8 bases; junction bases not matched to a gene: 8. There are 14 residues in the CDR3. Germline V CDR1 and CDR2: SGHRS, YFSETQ. The data derive from a study of human T cells and chemical hapten exposure. Study-wide findings and caveats: The study found that DPC sensitization did not change TCRs above 1 in 1000 frequency.

The time point was: patch test 3, about 24 weeks after DPC sensitization. Treatment indicated: therapeutic diphenylcyclopropenone sensitization with weekly scalp DPC. Donation of samples came from alopecia patients who were 18 to 70 years old and suitable for DPC. Someone pulled total RNA out of unfractionated whole blood. As the library was built, unique molecular identifiers were attached to individual cDNA molecules. TCRdb re-analysed the RACE reads in MiXCR, keeping a single row per CDR3 protein. Of 210,000 or so distinct CDR3 sequences in the sample, around a quarter were seen once. V gene TRBV5-1 combines with J gene TRBJ1-6; 8 bases are a match to TRBD1. The sequencing used whole blood, collected in connection with sensitization to the hapten diphenylcyclopropenone (DPC). The sequence was collected from a woman in her thirties or forties with alopecia areata. Some clones in this sample may be carry-over from other donors' samples. The CDR3 DNA sequence: TGCGCCAGCGGACTGACAGGGGTTGATTCACCCCTCCACTTT. Protein: CASGLTGVDSPLHF.